These 4 T cell receptor beta chains originate from one sample sequenced in a study of blood T cell repertoires in COVID-19. The table came from immunoSEQ multiplex PCR; TCRdb's copy has only in-frame clones and leaves some out. Of 250,000 to 400,000 clones in the sample, about 85% were seen once. Material: PBMCs or T cells enriched from blood (not recorded which). These receptors were collected from a woman aged 25 to 45 who had been exposed to COVID-19.

The chain joins TRBV2 to TRBJ2-7; TRBD2 aligns across 11 bases. The ends lost 5 bases at V and 4 bases at J; junction bases unmatched: 7. CDR1 is SNHLY, CDR2 FYNNEI, per germline. The CDR3 length is 15 residues. DNA for the CDR3: TGTGCCAGCAGTCCCTCGTTAGCGGGAGGGTACGAGCAGTACTTC. The encoded protein is CASSPSLAGGYEQYF.

The chain couples TRBV28 to TRBJ2-1; D is unclear. The germline V and J ends were trimmed by 3 bases and 2 bases, with 11 bases remaining between them. The CDR3 totals 15 residues. The germline gives CDR1 MDHEN, CDR2 SYDVKM. The CDR3 DNA follows: TGTGCCAGCAGTTTGTTGTCGGGTACCTACAATGAGCAGTTCTTC. Amino acids: CASSLLSGTYNEQFF.

The chain joins TRBV7-8 to TRBJ2-1, with no clear D. The CDR3 runs to 17 residues. Per germline, CDR1 SGHVS and CDR2 FQNEAQ. With 3 bases removed from V and 7 bases from J, the gap between germline ends came to 22 bases. In DNA, the CDR3 is TGTGCCAGCAGCTTCAGTTTGACCCGACTGGCTGTGAATGAGCAGTTCTTC. It encodes CASSFSLTRLAVNEQFF.

The chain links TRBV27 to TRBJ1-2; D is possibly TRBD1 (6 bases). CDR1 and CDR2 from the germline V gene are MNHEY and SMNVEV (reference sequence). Trimming shortened V by 6 bases and J by 4 bases, and 15 bases separated the two germline ends. This CDR3 region has 14 residues. The CDR3 DNA reads as TGTGCCAGCAGCTCTACGACAGGTTTCTATGGCTACACCTTC. This encodes CASSSTTGFYGYTF.